Sequencing of this T cell receptor (beta chain) was carried out in a study of monozygotic twins with inflammatory bowel disease. To note about this clonotype: The antigen is not known.

The CDR3 is 13 amino acids. The germline V gene encodes CDR1 SGDLS and CDR2 YYNGEE. The input for each TCR library was 3,500 to 4,500 ng of total RNA. The template-switching step introduced UMIs that carried a 6-nucleotide sample barcode. TCRdb reworked the 5' RACE reads into one entry per CDR3 protein, no DNA. This listing includes 150,000 or so distinct CDR3 sequences. Study-wide points: No distinction between different T cell subtypes was possible. Variability may have been added to patient repertoires by differing immunosuppressive treatments.

The V gene is TRBV9, the J gene TRBJ2-1; TCRdb returns TRBD1, unconfirmable since there is no DNA. This TCR came from a human donor with ulcerative colitis or Crohn's disease, or a healthy co-twin of an affected twin (not recorded which). Source material: blood. The CDR3 sequence is CASSVGPGNEQFF.